The present T cell receptor (beta chain) was sequenced within a study of regulatory T cells in long-lasting Graves disease (dated by TCRdb to the early 2020s). Background on the whole study: Antithyroid drugs had been taken for less than 3 months by newly diagnosed Graves' disease patients. The study was conducted in China and was registered as a clinical trial. TCR sequencing covered some 13 persistent and around 20 newly diagnosed Graves' disease patients, some 33 samples in total. Peripheral blood TCR sequencing and RNA sequencing compared persistent Graves' disease patients with newly diagnosed Graves' disease patients.

Overall study outcomes, separate from this receptor: A larger number of public clonotypes was shared among persistent patients (approximately 2,600) than among newly diagnosed patients (more than 850). TRBV28, TRBJ1-2 and TRBJ2-5 were preferentially used in persistent disease, while TRBV20-1 and TRBJ2-1 were favored in newly diagnosed disease. Only peripheral blood was studied, because thyroid tissue, the primary lesion, was inaccessible. The authors acknowledged the small sample size as a limitation that may reduce accuracy. Compared with newly diagnosed patients, patients with persistent Graves' disease had lower TCR Shannon entropy and fewer highly expanded clones, which suggests clonal expansion. Sequencing and analysis were restricted to the TCR beta chain.

This clonotype was picked up many times. The antigen this receptor binds is unknown. Base qualities are not at hand, and no much larger clone is one base apart. The intended sense of this specimen's time point label: newly diagnosed GD, antithyroid drugs for less than 3 months. For both TCR sequencing and RNA sequencing, RNA was extracted from PBMCs using TRIzol. The diagnosis of Graves' disease followed American Thyroid Association guidelines. Patients for the study were recruited at an endocrinology department in Xi'an, China. Each patient gave around 9 milliliters of peripheral blood, collected in an EDTA anticoagulant tube. Ficoll Paque Plus density gradient separation was used to isolate PBMCs, and no additional T cell sorting was done. An Agilent 2100 Bioanalyzer and agarose gel were used to check RNA quality, while a NanoDrop 2000 measured RNA concentration. Ends trimmed: V by 6 bases, J by 3 bases; bases unmatched to a gene: 3. Reading from cysteine to phenylalanine, the CDR3 counts 14 amino acids. Kept here is only the CDR3 DNA, which spans 42 bases and is read in frame from base 1. From a lookup of the germline V gene, CDR1 and CDR2 are ENHRY and SYGVKD.

Receptors were amplified or captured by multiplex PCR. Data came from an Illumina HiSeq 4000. To build TCR beta libraries, CDR3 regions were amplified by Arm-PCR using iRepertoire HTBI primers. PCR products were gel purified before sequencing. Regarding the original processing steps: Gene usage analysis of CDR3 amino acid clonotypes relied on the approximately 60 TRBV and more than twelve TRBJ segments identified across samples. Filtered high-quality paired reads were merged into contigs using COPE and FqMerger. BLAST was used to align contigs to IMGT TRBV, TRBD and TRBJ reference genes, and CDR3 was defined according to IMGT. Highly expanded clones were defined as clonotypes with a frequency above 0.1%. Repertoire diversity was measured by Shannon entropy, and V-J evenness by the Gini coefficient. A clonotype found in more than one individual was treated as public. The public reads were quality trimmed at Q25 with fastp and then assembled into clones with MiXCR by TCRdb, keeping productive beta chains. For every CDR3 protein sequence, its rows merge into one entry that carries the most common genes and DNA. TCRdb's processing, not the authors' own work, is the source of the V and J calls. This sample gives about 450,000 distinct CDR3 sequences in total; around 15% of them show up just once. Jointly, the top ten make up around a sixth of the sample.

These same data were also listed under a study on T cells in Graves' hyperthyroidism and ophthalmopathy. According to the second study: Graves' hyperthyroidism was defined as stable when no progression to ophthalmopathy occurred over 18 months of follow-up. The hyperthyroidism patients were between 18 and 65 years old and newly diagnosed, with a disease duration of less than 2 months. Exclusion was applied to patients with uncontrolled infections, other autoimmune diseases, pregnancy or lactation. Diagnoses were based on clinical symptoms, serum thyroxine and TRAb, thyroid ultrasound and orbital computed tomography. The TCR CDR3 was subjected to a first round of RT-PCR using the HTBI primer set and the Qiagen OneStep RT-PCR kit. Most expanded thyroid clonotypes (frequency above 0.001) were also detected in blood, a finding suggesting that blood repertoires may reflect thyroid immune responses. A 13 V-J signature model separated ophthalmopathy from stable hyperthyroidism, with about 88% sensitivity and 81% to 83% specificity in cross-validation and 80%/75% in testing. During validation, the model predicted progression to ophthalmopathy a median of around six months ahead of onset, with just under 71% sensitivity and around 72% specificity. TCR V-J signatures able to tell the groups apart were searched for in a discovery cohort of 100 patients, of whom more than 40 had Graves' ophthalmopathy and some 60 had stable Graves' hyperthyroidism. Prospective prediction of ophthalmopathy was tested in an independent validation cohort of 18 hyperthyroidism patients and 17 patients who later progressed to ophthalmopathy. For training and testing, the roughly 93 patients in the discovery cohort were randomly divided in a 7:3 ratio. In addition, the study compared T-cell repertoires in thyroid tissue and in blood from a handful of Graves' hyperthyroidism patients. After blood sampling, hyperthyroidism patients were treated with methimazole at a starting dose of 30 mg daily, and ophthalmopathy patients were treated with high-dose intravenous methylprednisolone. A second multiplex PCR round built the libraries, followed by size selection and purification. Libraries were sequenced paired-end with 100 bp reads on an Illumina HiSeq2000. SOAPnuke was used to process the raw data, throwing out any read that contained adapters or uncalled bases, had a mean Phred below 15, or lacked an exact constant-primer or identifier match. High-quality paired reads were merged using COPE v1.2.5, and each unique nucleotide sequence was defined as a clonotype. Clonotypes were aligned to IMGT TRBV, TRBD and TRBJ reference segments using MiTCR v1.1. Only V-J combinations with frequency above 0.0001, covering about 99% of repertoires, were analysed. A TCS score was defined as the ratio of F50 (clonal expansion) to E x V (chaos), with BLOSUM62-based TCRdist applied between CDR3 peptides within each V-J. Welch's t-statistics and random forest reduced roughly 540 V-J features to about 12, which were used in a naive Bayes classifier (R e1071). No statistical method was used to fix the sample size in advance, and group allocation was not hidden from the investigators. According to the paper, TCR Vbeta CDR3 sequencing was carried out on about 140 peripheral blood samples, which came from 40 to 45 ophthalmopathy, 80 or so hyperthyroidism and about 17 progressor patients.

The TCR originated in a woman in her forties or fifties with Graves disease. Donor details come from another sample of the same person, matched by shared clones. The sequencing used peripheral blood mononuclear cells (PBMCs), collected at new diagnosis, from a patient treated with antithyroid drugs. Recombination connected TRBV10-3 to TRBJ2-5, and 11 junction bases match TRBD1. The DNA is as follows: TGTGCCATCAGCGGGACAGGGGGGGAAGAGACCCAGTACTTC. It is translated as CAISGTGGEETQYF.